The sequence of this T cell receptor (beta chain) was determined in a study of CD8 T cells in ankylosing spondylitis. Regarding the study as a whole: The authors found the disease-linked clones to be CD8+ and relatively rare in peripheral blood.

The TCR beta libraries were generated through quantitative 5'-RACE incorporating molecular barcodes. MiXCR was run by TCRdb on the 5' RACE reads, yielding one entry per CDR3 protein. The data contain fewer than 250,000 distinct CDR3 sequences, roughly a third of them singletons. Notes on this clonotype: The antigen is unknown.

Sequencing was performed on blood, either unsorted or a sorted T cell fraction (not recorded which). The TCR sequence derives from a male donor with ankylosing spondylitis or in good health (not recorded which).

This CDR3 is CASSPRGGRGNEQFF. The CDR3 DNA reads as TGTGCCAGCAGCCCTCGGGGGGGCCGGGGCAATGAGCAGTTCTTC. The chain joins TRBV12-3 or TRBV12-4 to TRBJ2-1; 8 bases match TRBD2. V shed 6 bases and J 6 bases; nucleotides not matched to a gene: 10. CDR3 length: 15 residues.